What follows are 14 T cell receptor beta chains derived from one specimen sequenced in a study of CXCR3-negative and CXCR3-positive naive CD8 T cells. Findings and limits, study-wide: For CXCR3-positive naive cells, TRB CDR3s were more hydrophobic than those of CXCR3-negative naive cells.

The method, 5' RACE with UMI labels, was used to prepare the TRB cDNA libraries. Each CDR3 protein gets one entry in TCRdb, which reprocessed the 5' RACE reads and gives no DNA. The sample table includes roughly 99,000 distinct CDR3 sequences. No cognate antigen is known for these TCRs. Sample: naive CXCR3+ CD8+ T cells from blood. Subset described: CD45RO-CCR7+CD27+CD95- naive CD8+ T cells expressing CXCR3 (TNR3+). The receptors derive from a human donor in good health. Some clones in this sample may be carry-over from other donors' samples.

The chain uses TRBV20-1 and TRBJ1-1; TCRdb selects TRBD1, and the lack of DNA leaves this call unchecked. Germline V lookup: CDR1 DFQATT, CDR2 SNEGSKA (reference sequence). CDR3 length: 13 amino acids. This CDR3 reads CSARARVNTEAFF.

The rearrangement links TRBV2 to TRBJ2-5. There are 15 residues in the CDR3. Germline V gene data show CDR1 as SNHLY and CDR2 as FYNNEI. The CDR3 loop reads CARQGQDTFQETQYF.

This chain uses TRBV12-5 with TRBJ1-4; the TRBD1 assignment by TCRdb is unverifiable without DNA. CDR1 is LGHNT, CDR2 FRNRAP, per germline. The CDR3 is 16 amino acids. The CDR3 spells CASGESPPPPGEKLFF.

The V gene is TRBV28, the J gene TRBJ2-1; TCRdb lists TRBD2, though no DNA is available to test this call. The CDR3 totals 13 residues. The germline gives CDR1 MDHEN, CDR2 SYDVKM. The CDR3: CASSFSPVNEQFF.

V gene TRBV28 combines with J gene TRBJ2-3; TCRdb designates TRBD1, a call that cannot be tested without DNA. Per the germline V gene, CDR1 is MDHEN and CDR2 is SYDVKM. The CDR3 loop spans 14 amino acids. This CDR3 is CASTPVWPPDTQYF.

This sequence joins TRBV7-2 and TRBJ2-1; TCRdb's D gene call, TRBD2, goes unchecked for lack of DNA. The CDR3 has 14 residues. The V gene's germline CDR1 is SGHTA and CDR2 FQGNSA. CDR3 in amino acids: CASSLITSYNEQFF.

CDR3 sequence reads: CASSYSLENTEAFF. The V gene is TRBV6-5, the J gene TRBJ1-1. The CDR3 length is 14 residues. Germline V gene data show CDR1 as MNHEY and CDR2 as SVGAGI.

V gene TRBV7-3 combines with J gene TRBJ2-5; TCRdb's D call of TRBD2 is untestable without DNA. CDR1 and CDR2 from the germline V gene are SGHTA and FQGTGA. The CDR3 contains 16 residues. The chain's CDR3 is CASSTGTSGYQETQYF.

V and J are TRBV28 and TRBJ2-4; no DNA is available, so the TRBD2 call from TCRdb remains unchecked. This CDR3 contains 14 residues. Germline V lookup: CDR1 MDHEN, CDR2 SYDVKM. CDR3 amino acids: CASSLVPSWGIQYF.

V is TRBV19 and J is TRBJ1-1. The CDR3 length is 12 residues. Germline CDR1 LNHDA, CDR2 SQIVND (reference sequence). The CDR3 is CASRYGNTEAFF.

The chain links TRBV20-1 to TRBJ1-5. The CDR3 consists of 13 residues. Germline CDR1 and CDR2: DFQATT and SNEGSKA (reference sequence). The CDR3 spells CSARRAGNQPQHF.

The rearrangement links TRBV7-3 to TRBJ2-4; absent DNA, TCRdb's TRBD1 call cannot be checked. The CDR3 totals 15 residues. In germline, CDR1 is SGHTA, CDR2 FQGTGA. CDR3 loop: CASSQYPGAENIQYF.

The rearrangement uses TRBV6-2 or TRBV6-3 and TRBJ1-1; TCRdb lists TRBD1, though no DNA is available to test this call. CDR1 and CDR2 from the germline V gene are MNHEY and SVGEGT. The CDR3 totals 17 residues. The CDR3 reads CASIPDRSIQRNTEAFF.

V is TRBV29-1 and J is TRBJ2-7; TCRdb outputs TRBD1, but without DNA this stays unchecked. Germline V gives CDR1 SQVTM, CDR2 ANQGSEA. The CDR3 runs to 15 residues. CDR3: CSVGFLGDNSYEQYF.